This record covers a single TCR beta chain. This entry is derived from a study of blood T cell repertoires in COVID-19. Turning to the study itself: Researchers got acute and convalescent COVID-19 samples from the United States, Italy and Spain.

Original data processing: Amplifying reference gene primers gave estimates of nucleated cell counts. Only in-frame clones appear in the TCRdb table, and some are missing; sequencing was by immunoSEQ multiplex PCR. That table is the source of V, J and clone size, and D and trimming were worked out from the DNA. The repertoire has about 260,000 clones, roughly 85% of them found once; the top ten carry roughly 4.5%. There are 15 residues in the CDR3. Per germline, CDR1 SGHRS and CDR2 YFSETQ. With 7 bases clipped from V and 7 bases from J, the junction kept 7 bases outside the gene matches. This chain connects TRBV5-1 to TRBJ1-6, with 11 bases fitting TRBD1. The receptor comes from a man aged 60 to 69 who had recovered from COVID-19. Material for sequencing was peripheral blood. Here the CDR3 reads CASYSGQGANSPLHF. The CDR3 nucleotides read TGCGCCAGCTACTCAGGACAGGGGGCGAATTCACCCCTCCACTTT.